Shown below are 5 T cell receptor beta chains from a single sample sequenced in a study of neurological immune-mediated disorders. MiXCR was run by TCRdb on the 5' RACE reads, yielding one entry per CDR3 protein. The sample consists of approximately 32,000 distinct CDR3 sequences, under 9.5% of them appearing once. The sample was PBMCs. The receptors derive from a woman aged 35 to 49 in good health.

This clonotype was observed many times. The V call is TRBV4-1, the J call TRBJ2-3, with no clear D. The CDR3 loop spans 14 amino acids. The germline V gene encodes CDR1 MGHRA and CDR2 YSYEKL. V was cut by 2 bases and J by 2 bases, with 8 bases left in between. The CDR3 reads CASSQPDSTDTQYF. CDR3 nucleotides: TGCGCCAGCAGCCAACCTGACTCCACAGATACGCAGTATTTT.

This clonotype was counted at least ten times. The chain links TRBV9 to TRBJ2-3; tentative D call: TRBD2 (7 bases). Trimming pared 2 bases from V and 2 bases from J, leaving 18 bases between. Germline CDR1 is SGDLS and CDR2 is YYNGEE. The CDR3 extends over 17 amino acids. CDR3: CASSVGGGGPLTDTQYF. The CDR3 region has the DNA TGTGCCAGCAGCGTCGGGGGCGGGGGCCCCCTCACAGATACGCAGTATTTT.

The table lists this clonotype with many counts. The V gene is TRBV5-1, the J gene TRBJ1-1; TRBD1 agrees at 7 bases. The CDR3 totals 14 residues. V trimming: 4 bases; J trimming: 2 bases; junction bases outside the gene matches: 5. Germline-derived CDR1 and CDR2 are SGHRS and YFSETQ. The CDR3 nucleotides read TGCGCCAGCAGCCCGGGACAGTCAAACACTGAAGCTTTCTTT. Translating gives CASSPGQSNTEAFF.

In this sample, this clonotype turned up many times. V usage is TRBV30 and J usage is TRBJ2-7; 10 bases map to TRBD2. Germline V gene sequence: CDR1 GTSNPN, CDR2 SVGIG (reference sequence). The CDR3 spans 16 residues. Trimming cost V 0 bases and J 5 bases; bases outside gene matches: 10. This CDR3 is CAWSVFWASGSHEQYF. The CDR3 nucleotides read TGTGCCTGGAGTGTCTTTTGGGCTAGCGGGAGCCACGAGCAGTACTTC.

This clonotype was counted ten times or more. V usage is TRBV20-1 and J usage is TRBJ2-7, with D tentatively TRBD1 or TRBD2 (5 bases each). Germline V gene data show CDR1 as DFQATT and CDR2 as SNEGSKA (reference sequence). The V end was cut by 7 bases, the J end by 3 bases, with 7 bases between. This CDR3 contains 10 residues. The CDR3 sequence is CSGGNYEQYF. Here the CDR3 DNA reads TGCAGTGGGGGGAACTACGAGCAGTACTTC.